This T cell receptor beta chain was sequenced for a study of blood T cell repertoires in COVID-19. Overall study context: Researchers got acute and convalescent COVID-19 samples from the United States, Italy and Spain. Sources were T cells, B-cell-depleted T cells, or PBMCs; the material itself was cDNA or gDNA.

Per the study methods: Amplification of reference gene primers was used by the study to estimate nucleated cell counts. TCRdb's table, derived via immunoSEQ multiplex PCR, lists solely in-frame clones and lacks some. The V and J calls and the clone size are those of that table, but D and trimming were determined from the DNA. The sample lists 400,000 or so clones, roughly 90% occurring once. The V segment lost 2 bases and the J segment 3 bases; nucleotides outside the gene matches: 6. This CDR3 region has 15 residues. CDR1 MNHEY and CDR2 SVGAGI come from the germline V gene. The clonotype was recovered from a man in his late teens or twenties with COVID-19, enrolled during active disease. The chain links TRBV6-5 to TRBJ1-1, with TRBD1 matching over 7 bases. The sequencing input was peripheral blood. CDR3: CASSYHRQGDTEAFF. CDR3 DNA sequence: TGTGCCAGCAGTTACCATCGGCAGGGGGACACTGAAGCTTTCTTT.